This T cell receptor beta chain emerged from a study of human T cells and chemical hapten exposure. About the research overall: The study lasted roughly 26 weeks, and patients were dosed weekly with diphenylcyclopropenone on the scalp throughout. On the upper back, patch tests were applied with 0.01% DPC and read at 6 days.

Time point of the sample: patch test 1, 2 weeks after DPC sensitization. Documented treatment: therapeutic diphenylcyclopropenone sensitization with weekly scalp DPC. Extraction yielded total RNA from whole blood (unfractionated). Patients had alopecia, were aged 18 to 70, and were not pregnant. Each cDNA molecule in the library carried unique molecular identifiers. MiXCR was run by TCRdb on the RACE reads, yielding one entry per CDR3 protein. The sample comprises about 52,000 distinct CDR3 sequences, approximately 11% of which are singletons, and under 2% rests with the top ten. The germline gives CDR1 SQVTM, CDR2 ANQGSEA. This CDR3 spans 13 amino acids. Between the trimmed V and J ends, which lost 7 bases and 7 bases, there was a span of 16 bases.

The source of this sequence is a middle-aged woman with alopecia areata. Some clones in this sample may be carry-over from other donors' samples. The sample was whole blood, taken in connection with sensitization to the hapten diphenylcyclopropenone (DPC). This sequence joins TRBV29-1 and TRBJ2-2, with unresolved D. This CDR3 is CSARRESDGELFF. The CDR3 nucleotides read TGCAGCGCCCGTCGAGAGTCTGACGGGGAGCTGTTTTTT.